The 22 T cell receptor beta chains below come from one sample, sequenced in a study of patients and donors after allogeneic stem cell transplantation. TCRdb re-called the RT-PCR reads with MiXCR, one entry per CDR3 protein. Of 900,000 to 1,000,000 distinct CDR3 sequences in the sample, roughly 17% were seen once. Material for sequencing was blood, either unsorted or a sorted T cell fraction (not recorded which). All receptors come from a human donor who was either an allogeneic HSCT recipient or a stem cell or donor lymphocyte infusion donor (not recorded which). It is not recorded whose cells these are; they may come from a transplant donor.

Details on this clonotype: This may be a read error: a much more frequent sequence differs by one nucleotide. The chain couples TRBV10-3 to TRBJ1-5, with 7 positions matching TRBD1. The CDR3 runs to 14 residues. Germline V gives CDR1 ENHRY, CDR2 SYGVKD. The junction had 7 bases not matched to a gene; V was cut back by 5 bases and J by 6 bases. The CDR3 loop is CAISTGDASQPQHF. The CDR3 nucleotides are TGTGCCATCAGTACAGGGGACGCCAGTCAGCCCCAGCATTTT.

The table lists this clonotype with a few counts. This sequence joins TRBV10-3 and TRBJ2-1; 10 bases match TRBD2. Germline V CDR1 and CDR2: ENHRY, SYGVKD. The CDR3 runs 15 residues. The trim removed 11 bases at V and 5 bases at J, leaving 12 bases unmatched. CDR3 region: CAASKSGRAHNEQFF. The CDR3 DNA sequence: TGTGCCGCTAGTAAAAGCGGGAGGGCCCACAATGAGCAGTTCTTC.

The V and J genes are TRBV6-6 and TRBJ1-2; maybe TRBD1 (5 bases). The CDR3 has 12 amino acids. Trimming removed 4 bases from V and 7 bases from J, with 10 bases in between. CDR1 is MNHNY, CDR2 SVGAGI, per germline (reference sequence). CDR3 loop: CASSSGKGGYTF. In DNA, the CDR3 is TGTGCCAGCAGTTCAGGGAAGGGTGGCTACACCTTC.

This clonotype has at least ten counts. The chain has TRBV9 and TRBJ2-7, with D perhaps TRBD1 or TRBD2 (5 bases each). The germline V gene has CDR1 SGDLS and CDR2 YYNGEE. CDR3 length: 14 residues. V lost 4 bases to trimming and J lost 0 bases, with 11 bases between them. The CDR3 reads CASSSWDGSYEQYF. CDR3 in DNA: TGTGCCAGCAGCTCCTGGGACGGCTCCTACGAGCAGTACTTC.

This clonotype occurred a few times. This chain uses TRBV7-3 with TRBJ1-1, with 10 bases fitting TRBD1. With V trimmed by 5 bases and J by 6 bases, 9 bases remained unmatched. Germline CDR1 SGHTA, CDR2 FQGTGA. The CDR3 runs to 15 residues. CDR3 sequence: CASSRDRGQYAEAFF. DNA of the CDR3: TGTGCCAGCAGCCGGGACAGGGGACAGTACGCTGAAGCTTTCTTT.

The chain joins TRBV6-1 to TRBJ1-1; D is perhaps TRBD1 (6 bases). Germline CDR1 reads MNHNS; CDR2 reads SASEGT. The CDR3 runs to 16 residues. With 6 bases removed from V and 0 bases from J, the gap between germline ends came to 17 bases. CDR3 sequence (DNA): TGTGCCAGCAGGGGTACAGGGCTGCCCATGAACACTGAAGCTTTCTTT. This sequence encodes CASRGTGLPMNTEAFF.

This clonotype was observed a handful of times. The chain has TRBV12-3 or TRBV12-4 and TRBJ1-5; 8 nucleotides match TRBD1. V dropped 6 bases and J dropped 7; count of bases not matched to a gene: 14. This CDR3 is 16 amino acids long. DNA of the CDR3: TGTGCCAGCAGCCGCCCCGGGACAGGCCCACCCCAGCCCCAGCATTTT. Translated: CASSRPGTGPPQPQHF.

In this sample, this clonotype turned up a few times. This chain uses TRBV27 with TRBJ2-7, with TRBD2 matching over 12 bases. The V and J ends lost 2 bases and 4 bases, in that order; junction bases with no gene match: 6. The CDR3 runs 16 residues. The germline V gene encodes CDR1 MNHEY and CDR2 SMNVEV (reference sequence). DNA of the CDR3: TGTGCCAGCAGTTTAGCCCTAGCGGGAGGGCTATACGAGCAGTACTTC. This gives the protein CASSLALAGGLYEQYF.

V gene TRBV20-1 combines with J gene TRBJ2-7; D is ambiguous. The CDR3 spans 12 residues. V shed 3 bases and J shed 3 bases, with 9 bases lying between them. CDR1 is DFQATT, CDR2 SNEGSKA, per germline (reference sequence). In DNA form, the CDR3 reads TGCAGTGCTAGCAACGACGGCTACGAGCAGTACTTC. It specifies CSASNDGYEQYF.

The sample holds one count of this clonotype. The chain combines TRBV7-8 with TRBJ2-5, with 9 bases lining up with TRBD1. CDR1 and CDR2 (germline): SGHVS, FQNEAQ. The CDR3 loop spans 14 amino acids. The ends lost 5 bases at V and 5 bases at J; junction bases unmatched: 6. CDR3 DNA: TGTGCCAGCAGCCCACAGGGGGCATGGGAGACCCAGTACTTC. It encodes CASSPQGAWETQYF.

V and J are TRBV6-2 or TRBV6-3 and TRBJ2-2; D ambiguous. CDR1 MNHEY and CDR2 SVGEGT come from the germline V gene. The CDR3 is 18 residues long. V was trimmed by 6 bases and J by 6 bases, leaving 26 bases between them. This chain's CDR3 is CASRHPRLDVGYAGELFF. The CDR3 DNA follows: TGTGCCAGCAGACATCCGCGACTCGATGTAGGGTATGCCGGGGAGCTGTTTTTT.

The CDR3 DNA reads TGTGCCACCAGCGGCCGGAGGTACACTGAAGCTTTCTTT. Protein sequence: CATSGRRYTEAFF. V and J are TRBV15 and TRBJ1-1; D is unclear. Trimming removed 5 bases at V and 3 bases at J, with 10 bases between. This CDR3 spans 13 amino acids. Germline V gives CDR1 LNHNV, CDR2 YYDKDF (reference sequence). The full variable domain, its missing parts supplied by reference TRBV15 and TRBJ1-1, is DAMVIQNPRYQVTQFGKPVTLSCSQTLNHNVMYWYQQKSSQAPKLLFHYYDKDFNNEADTPDNFQSRRPNTSFCFLDIRSPGLGDTAMYLCATSGRRYTEAFFGQGTRLTVV.

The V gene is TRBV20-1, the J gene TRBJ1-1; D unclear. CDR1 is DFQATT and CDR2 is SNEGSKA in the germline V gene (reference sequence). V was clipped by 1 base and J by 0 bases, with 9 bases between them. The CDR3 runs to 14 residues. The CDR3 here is CSARASRLNTEAFF. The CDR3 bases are TGCAGTGCTAGAGCCTCCAGGCTGAACACTGAAGCTTTCTTT.

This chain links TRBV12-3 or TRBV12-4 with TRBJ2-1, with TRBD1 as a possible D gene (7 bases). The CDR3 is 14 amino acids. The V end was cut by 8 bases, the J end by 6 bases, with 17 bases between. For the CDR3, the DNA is TGTGCCAGCGGAGGCAGGGGGGCCCTCAATGAGCAGTTCTTC. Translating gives CASGGRGALNEQFF.

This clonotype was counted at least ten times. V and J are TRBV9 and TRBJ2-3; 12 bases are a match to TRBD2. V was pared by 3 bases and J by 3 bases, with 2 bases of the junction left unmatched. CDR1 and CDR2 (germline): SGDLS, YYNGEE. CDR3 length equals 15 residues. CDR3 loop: CASSATSGGTDTQYF. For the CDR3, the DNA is TGTGCCAGCAGCGCCACTAGCGGGGGGACAGATACGCAGTATTTT.

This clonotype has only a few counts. DNA for the CDR3: TGCAGTGCTAGGCGGGAGGGAGGCACAGATACGCAGTATTTT. It codes for CSARREGGTDTQYF. The J gene is TRBJ2-3, the V gene TRBV20-1, with TRBD2 matching over 9 bases. Germline V gives CDR1 DFQATT, CDR2 SNEGSKA (reference sequence). The CDR3 contains 14 residues. The ends lost 3 bases at V and 1 base at J; junction bases unmatched: 2.

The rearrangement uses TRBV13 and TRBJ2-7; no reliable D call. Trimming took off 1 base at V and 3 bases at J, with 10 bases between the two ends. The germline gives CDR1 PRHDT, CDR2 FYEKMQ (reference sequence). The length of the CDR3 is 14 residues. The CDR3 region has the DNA TGTGCCAGCAGCTTAGTTCAGAAGGGCTACGAGCAGTACTTC. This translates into CASSLVQKGYEQYF. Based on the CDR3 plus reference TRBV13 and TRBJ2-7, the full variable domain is AAGVIQSPRHLIKEKRETATLKCYPIPRHDTVYWYQQGPGQDPQFLISFYEKMQSDKGSIPDRFSAQQFSDYHSELNMSSLELGDSALYFCASSLVQKGYEQYFGPGTRLTVT.

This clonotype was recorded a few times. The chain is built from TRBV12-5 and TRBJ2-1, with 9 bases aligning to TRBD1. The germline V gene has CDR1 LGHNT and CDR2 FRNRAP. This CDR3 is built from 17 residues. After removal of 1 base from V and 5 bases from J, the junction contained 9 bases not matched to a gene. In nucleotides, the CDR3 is TGTGCTAGTGGTTTGGACCCCAAGGGACAGGGAAACAATGAGCAGTTCTTC. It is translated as CASGLDPKGQGNNEQFF.

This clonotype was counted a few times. DNA for the CDR3: TGTGCCGTTCCCTCCGGGCCGACCGGTATGGGCACCGGGGAGCTGTTTTTT. It yields the protein CAVPSGPTGMGTGELFF. The chain combines TRBV28 with TRBJ2-2; unclear D gene. V was trimmed by 11 bases and J by 4 bases, leaving 26 bases between them. Germline V CDR1 and CDR2: MDHEN, SYDVKM. The CDR3 consists of 17 residues.

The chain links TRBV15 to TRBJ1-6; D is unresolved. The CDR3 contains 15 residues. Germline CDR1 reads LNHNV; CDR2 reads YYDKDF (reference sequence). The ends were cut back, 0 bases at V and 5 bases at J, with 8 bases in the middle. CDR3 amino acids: CATSRDPADNSPLHF. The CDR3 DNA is TGTGCCACCAGCAGAGATCCGGCAGATAATTCACCCCTCCACTTT.

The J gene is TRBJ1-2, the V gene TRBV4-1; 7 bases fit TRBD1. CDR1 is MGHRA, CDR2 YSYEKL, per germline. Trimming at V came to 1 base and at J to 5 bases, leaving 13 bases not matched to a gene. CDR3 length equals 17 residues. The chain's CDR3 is CASSQGQGNLGSYGYTF. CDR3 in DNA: TGCGCCAGCAGCCAAGGACAGGGAAATCTCGGGTCTTATGGCTACACCTTC.

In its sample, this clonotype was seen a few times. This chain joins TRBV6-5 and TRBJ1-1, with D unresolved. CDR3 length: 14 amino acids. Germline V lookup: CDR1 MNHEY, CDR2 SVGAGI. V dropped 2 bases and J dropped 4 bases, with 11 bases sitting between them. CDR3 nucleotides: TGTGCCAGCAGTTACGGCCGGGGAAGCACTGAAGCTTTCTTT. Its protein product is CASSYGRGSTEAFF.